The TCR beta chain described here comes from a study of radiotherapy plus CTLA-4 blockade in lung cancer. Germline CDR1 is SGDLS and CDR2 is YYNGEE. The ends lost 3 bases at V and 6 bases at J; junction bases unmatched: 21. The CDR3 is 20 residues long. General study findings and limits: Strongest reported response predictors: early blood clone changes and post-radiation interferon-beta.

Profiled with immunoSEQ multiplex PCR; TCRdb holds only in-frame clones, not every one. The sample lists about 80,000 clones; about 80% were seen once. As for this clone: The antigen is not known.

The starting material was peripheral blood, obtained from a patient treated with radiotherapy plus ipilimumab. The chain links TRBV9 to TRBJ2-2, with TRBD2 matching over 9 bases. This TCR derives from a human donor with non-small cell lung cancer who had stable disease on radiotherapy plus ipilimumab. DNA for the CDR3: TGTGCCAGCAGCGGGGCGCGGGTAGCGGGGGCCCTGGTACGCGCCGGGGAGCTGTTTTTT. The encoded protein is CASSGARVAGALVRAGELFF.